A single sample is the source of the 20 T cell receptor beta chains below, sequenced in a study of HIV-infected patients and healthy controls. TCRdb ran MiXCR on the 5' RACE reads and lists one entry per CDR3 protein. The table records about 64,000 distinct CDR3 sequences, roughly 21% of them present only once. Sequencing used CD4+ T cells from blood. The receptors stem from a human donor in good health.

This clonotype has only a few counts. The V and J genes are TRBV12-3 or TRBV12-4 and TRBJ2-1, with 7 bases matching TRBD1. The CDR3 sequence is 13 residues long. With 5 bases clipped from V and 10 bases from J, the junction kept 8 bases outside the gene matches. The CDR3 sequence is CASSRGMGQEQFF. CDR3 nucleotide sequence: TGTGCCAGCAGTAGGGGGATGGGACAGGAGCAGTTCTTC.

This clonotype was seen ten or more times. The rearrangement links TRBV9 to TRBJ1-3, with unresolved D. Germline V gene lookup returns CDR1 SGDLS and CDR2 YYNGEE. The CDR3 length is 15 residues. Trimming took 0 bases from V and 0 from J, leaving 7 bases between them. This CDR3 is CASSVDGFSGNTIYF. The CDR3 DNA is TGTGCCAGCAGCGTAGATGGCTTCTCTGGAAACACCATATATTTT. The variable domain in full, completed from reference TRBV9 and TRBJ1-3, reads DSGVTQTPKHLITATGQRVTLRCSPRSGDLSVYWYQQSLDQGLQFLIQYYNGEERAKGNILERFSAQQFPDLHSELNLSSLELGDSALYFCASSVDGFSGNTIYFGEGSWLTVV.

J is TRBJ2-1 and V is TRBV20-1; TRBD2 aligns across 9 bases. Trimming at V came to 0 bases and at J to 7 bases, leaving 10 bases not matched to a gene. Germline V gives CDR1 DFQATT, CDR2 SNEGSKA (reference sequence). This CDR3 spans 16 amino acids. The CDR3 DNA is TGCAGTGCTAGAGATCGAAGGCTAGCGGGGAGGAATGAGCAGTTCTTC. This translates into CSARDRRLAGRNEQFF.

This clonotype was detected a few times. A junction boundary mismatches the germline segment, possibly from a read error. V usage is TRBV6-6 and J usage is TRBJ1-6, with 7 bases matching TRBD1. The CDR3 runs to 15 residues. Germline V gene sequence: CDR1 MNHNY, CDR2 SVGAGI (reference sequence). The CDR3 DNA follows: TGTGCCAGCAGTTTGGGACAGAACTATAACTCACCCCTCCACTTT. Its protein is CASSLGQNYNSPLHF.

In its sample, this clonotype was seen many times. This chain connects TRBV21-1 to TRBJ2-7; the D segment call TRBD1 is taken from the table without a DNA check. TRBV21-1 is a pseudogene. CDR3 length equals 17 residues. CDR3 loop: CASSKAVSRTRTYEQYF. The CDR3 coding sequence is TGTGCCAGCAGCAAAGCGGTCAGCCGGACAAGAACCTACGAGCAGTACTTC.

This clonotype was counted a few times. V is TRBV18 and J is TRBJ2-7; 7 bases are a match to TRBD1. The V and J ends lost 3 bases and 3 bases, in that order; junction bases with no gene match: 2. The germline CDR1 and CDR2 sequences are KGHSH and LQKENI. This CDR3 spans 13 amino acids. CDR3 residues: CASSPTGSYEQYF. CDR3 DNA sequence: TGTGCCAGCTCACCGACAGGGAGCTACGAGCAGTACTTC.

This rearrangement joins TRBV3-1 to TRBJ1-2; D might be TRBD1 (5 bases). V was pared by 1 base and J by 6 bases, with 15 bases between. Germline CDR1 reads LGHDT; CDR2 reads YNNKEL (reference sequence). The CDR3 has 15 amino acids. CDR3 sequence reads: CASSQGAGQRDGYTF. CDR3 coding DNA: TGTGCCAGCAGCCAAGGTGCCGGACAAAGGGATGGCTACACCTTC.

This clonotype was seen at least ten times. The chain is built from TRBV7-2 and TRBJ1-5; the match to TRBD1 covers 8 bases. Germline values: CDR1 SGHTA, CDR2 FQGNSA. Losses at the gene ends were 5 bases for V and 4 bases for J; bases not matched to a gene: 4. The CDR3 spans 14 residues. The CDR3 reads CASSRTGRNQPQHF. For the CDR3, the DNA is TGTGCCAGCAGCCGGACAGGGCGAAATCAGCCCCAGCATTTT.

A remark on this clonotype: Since no conserved phenylalanine or tryptophan closes the CDR3, a read error is the likely cause. V and J are TRBV12-3 or TRBV12-4 and TRBJ2-7; a weak D match, TRBD1 (5 bases). The CDR3 loop spans 13 amino acids. V was cut by 5 bases and J by 1 base, with 9 bases left in between. The chain's CDR3 is CASSGATSYEQYL. For the CDR3, the DNA is TGTGCCAGCAGTGGGGCCACTTCCTACGAGCAGTACCTC.

This clonotype was detected ten times or more. The chain employs TRBV20-1 and TRBJ1-2; D is unclear. V was trimmed by 0 bases and J by 4 bases, leaving 12 bases between them. Germline values: CDR1 DFQATT, CDR2 SNEGSKA (reference sequence). The CDR3 has 14 amino acids. In DNA, the CDR3 is TGCAGTGCTAGAGATCCCCAGATTTCCTATGGCTACACCTTC. Amino acids: CSARDPQISYGYTF.

The CDR3 bases are TGTGCCAGCAGCTTCCCAGGGGGAGAGACCCAGTACTTC. It yields the protein CASSFPGGETQYF. V usage is TRBV5-6 and J usage is TRBJ2-5; 7 bases fit TRBD1. J gave up 4 bases and V 2 bases, and 2 bases lay outside the gene matches. CDR3 length: 13 residues. CDR1 is SGHDT, CDR2 YYEEEE, per germline.

This clonotype was counted a few times. The chain carries TRBV7-9 and TRBJ1-4; D ambiguous. The CDR3 runs 15 residues. V was trimmed by 1 base and J by 5 bases, leaving 11 bases between them. Germline V gene data show CDR1 as SEHNR and CDR2 as FQNEAQ (reference sequence). DNA of the CDR3: TGTGCCAGCAGCTTAGGCAGCGGAAGGAATGAAAAACTGTTTTTT. This sequence encodes CASSLGSGRNEKLFF.

J is TRBJ1-1 and V is TRBV20-1; D is uncertain. The CDR3 sequence is 11 residues long. Per the germline V gene, CDR1 is DFQATT and CDR2 is SNEGSKA (reference sequence). Trimming pared 1 base from V and 1 base from J, leaving 1 base between. The CDR3: CSARGNTEAFF. The CDR3 DNA sequence: TGCAGTGCTAGAGGGAACACTGAAGCTTTCTTT.

This clonotype appeared once. V usage is TRBV14 and J usage is TRBJ2-5, with TRBD2 identical over 15 bases. CDR1 is SGHDN, CDR2 FVKESK, per germline. The CDR3 spans 19 residues. The V segment lost 4 bases and the J segment 3 bases; nucleotides outside the gene matches: 12. The DNA for the CDR3 is TGTGCCAGCAGCCCCAGTAGGACTAGCGGGAGGGCCTTCAAAGAGACCCAGTACTTC. Translated, it gives CASSPSRTSGRAFKETQYF.

Remarks on this clonotype: A much larger clonotype is one base distant, so this may be a read error. V gene TRBV27 combines with J gene TRBJ1-3, with TRBD1 as a possible D gene (6 bases). V lost 3 bases and J lost 11, with 14 bases in between. The CDR3 has 13 residues. Germline V CDR1 and CDR2: MNHEY, SMNVEV (reference sequence). CDR3 DNA sequence: TGTGCCAGCAGTTTTATCCACAGGGACCCCATATATTTT. Translated: CASSFIHRDPIYF.

This clonotype was seen a few times. The rearrangement links TRBV12-3 or TRBV12-4 to TRBJ1-2; D is unclear. Trimming took off 3 bases at V and 2 bases at J, with 7 bases between the two ends. This CDR3 is built from 13 residues. The CDR3 here is CASSFQANYGYTF. The CDR3 DNA reads as TGTGCCAGCAGTTTTCAGGCGAACTATGGCTACACCTTC.

This clonotype came up a few times. This chain links TRBV27 with TRBJ1-5; tentative D call: TRBD1 (6 bases). V lost 4 bases and J lost 4, with 14 bases in between. The CDR3 spans 15 residues. CDR1 and CDR2 (germline): MNHEY, SMNVEV (reference sequence). The CDR3 loop is CASSSLDRLNQPQHF. The CDR3, as DNA: TGTGCCAGCAGTTCGCTCGACAGGCTAAATCAGCCCCAGCATTTT.

This clonotype appeared many times. V is TRBV9 and J is TRBJ1-1, with D tentatively TRBD1 (5 bases). V shed 2 bases and J shed 3 bases, with 11 bases lying between them. CDR3 length: 14 residues. Germline CDR1 reads SGDLS; CDR2 reads YYNGEE. The CDR3 bases are TGTGCCAGCAGCGTCGGGGGATCCTACACTGAAGCTTTCTTT. Its translation is CASSVGGSYTEAFF.

The rearrangement links TRBV19 to TRBJ2-1, with 10 bases fitting TRBD2. Germline CDR1 is LNHDA and CDR2 is SQIVND (reference sequence). The CDR3 covers 18 residues. The J segment lost 7 bases and the V segment lost 3 bases, leaving 15 bases of the junction unmatched. CDR3 residues: CASSIRTLSSGSRNEQFF. CDR3 nucleotide sequence: TGTGCCAGTAGTATTAGGACCCTCTCTAGCGGGAGTAGGAATGAGCAGTTCTTC.

This clonotype was observed a few times. The rearrangement links TRBV6-5 to TRBJ2-5; 10 nucleotides line up with TRBD2. The CDR3 is 17 amino acids. The germline V gene has CDR1 MNHEY and CDR2 SVGAGI. With 4 bases clipped from V and 7 bases from J, the junction kept 15 bases outside the gene matches. The CDR3 bases are TGTGCCAGCAGTTTTCGAACTAGCGGGGACCGTCCGGGGACCCAGTACTTC. Translation gives CASSFRTSGDRPGTQYF.